This T cell receptor (beta chain) stems from a study of T-cell reconstitution after alpha-beta-depleted transplantation in children. This clonotype was recorded many times. The authors prepared the TCRbeta library with unique molecular identifiers. MiXCR was run by TCRdb on the PCR reads, yielding one entry per CDR3 protein. The data contain about 230,000 distinct CDR3 sequences, approximately 9.7% of them singletons. CDR3 length: 14 residues. V lost 7 bases, J lost 5 bases, and 15 bases lay in between. Germline assignment: CDR1 SNHLY and CDR2 FYNNEI. This receptor was taken from a human donor who donated a stem cell graft to a child with SCID. Sequencing used PBMCs from the stem cell graft donor, obtained from the stem cell graft. The genes are TRBV2 and TRBJ1-5; D call uncertain. The DNA of the CDR3 is TGTGCCAGCACCGGCCCGGGCCTTGATCAGCCCCAGCATTTT. Translating gives CASTGPGLDQPQHF.